This entry lists 14 T cell receptor beta chains sequenced from one sample in a study of blood T cells in healthy people across ages. Combining a sample-barcoded 5' primer with a J-beta primer mix, a second PCR ran for about 6 to 12 cycles. One entry per CDR3 protein results from TCRdb running MiXCR on the 5' RACE reads. The sample has about 1,400,000 distinct CDR3 sequences; roughly 45% are singletons. Input material: blood. The source is a woman between 18 and 29 years old in good health.

This clonotype was detected a few times. The rearrangement links TRBV6-1 to TRBJ1-2; D unclear. V was trimmed by 0 bases and J by 2 bases, leaving 10 bases between them. The CDR3 is made up of 15 amino acids. The germline V gene has CDR1 MNHNS and CDR2 SASEGT. The CDR3 DNA reads TGTGCCAGCAGTGAAGCAGGCCAGTTCAACTATGGCTACACCTTC. This gives the protein CASSEAGQFNYGYTF.

In the case of this clonotype: A much larger clone sits a single nucleotide away, making a read error possible. J is TRBJ2-1 and V is TRBV29-1; D gene ambiguous. Germline CDR1 reads SQVTM; CDR2 reads ANQGSEA. CDR3 size: 12 residues. Deletions cut 7 bases from V and 5 bases from J, with 12 bases between. This chain's CDR3 is CSESLANNEQFF. CDR3 bases: TGCAGCGAGTCACTGGCTAACAATGAGCAGTTCTTC.

The chain has TRBV5-1 and TRBJ1-1; D not resolved. Deletions cut 0 bases from V and 6 bases from J, with 9 bases between. Germline CDR1 SGHRS, CDR2 YFSETQ. The CDR3 covers 13 residues. CDR3 coding DNA: TGCGCCAGCAGCTTGGCCGGCACCGCTGAAGCTTTCTTT. It is translated as CASSLAGTAEAFF.

This clonotype has a handful of counts. The chain has TRBV4-1 and TRBJ2-1; tentative D call: TRBD2 (6 bases). Germline assignment: CDR1 MGHRA and CDR2 YSYEKL. V was clipped by 10 bases and J by 7 bases, with 20 bases between them. The CDR3 has 14 amino acids. The CDR3 coding sequence is TGCGCCACCGGCCTGGGCGGGGCTATAAATGAGCAGTTCTTC. Translating gives CATGLGGAINEQFF.

This clonotype has ten or more counts. The J gene is TRBJ2-7, the V gene TRBV7-2, with TRBD1 identical over 7 bases. The germline V gene has CDR1 SGHTA and CDR2 FQGNSA. The CDR3 is made up of 14 amino acids. Losses at the gene ends were 4 bases for V and 3 bases for J; bases not matched to a gene: 6. The CDR3 nucleotides read TGTGCCAGCAGCTACCCGGGACAGAGCTACGAGCAGTACTTC. Translation: CASSYPGQSYEQYF. The full variable domain, in which reference TRBV7-2 and TRBJ2-7 provide the parts outside the CDR3, is GAGVSQSPSNKVTEKGKDVELRCDPISGHTALYWYRQSLGQGLEFLIYFQGNSAPDKSGLPSDRFSAERTGGSVSTLTIQRTQQEDSAVYLCASSYPGQSYEQYFGPGTRLTVT.

This clonotype was found a few times. The chain couples TRBV21-1 to TRBJ2-5; the table's D call, TRBD1, was not checked against the DNA. TRBV21-1 is shown as a pseudogene. The CDR3 runs to 15 residues. The CDR3 DNA reads as TGTGCCAGCAGCAATGTCGCCAGGGTGCAAGAGACCCAGTACTTC. Residues: CASSNVARVQETQYF.

The rearrangement uses TRBV4-1 and TRBJ2-1; TRBD2 might be the D (6 bases). The V end lost 3 bases, the J end lost 7 bases, and 13 bases lay between the germline ends. This CDR3 has 14 residues. In germline, CDR1 is MGHRA, CDR2 YSYEKL. CDR3 sequence reads: CASSQEGAGNEQFF. DNA for the CDR3: TGCGCCAGCAGCCAGGAAGGGGCGGGGAATGAGCAGTTCTTC.

In its sample, this clonotype was seen a few times. The gene calls are TRBV13 and TRBJ1-2; possible D gene TRBD1, 5 bases. Germline values: CDR1 PRHDT, CDR2 FYEKMQ (reference sequence). V lost 1 base and J lost 5, with 14 bases in between. The CDR3 sequence is 15 residues long. In DNA, the CDR3 is TGTGCCAGCAGCTTAGAAGGGGCCGGTCGGTATGGCTACACCTTC. Translation: CASSLEGAGRYGYTF.

This clonotype was counted a few times. This sequence joins TRBV5-5 and TRBJ2-2; D remains ambiguous. V lost 0 bases and J lost 2, with 5 bases in between. The CDR3 totals 14 residues. Germline CDR1 reads SGHKS; CDR2 reads YYEKEE (reference sequence). In nucleotides, the CDR3 is TGTGCCAGCAGCTTGGACGTCAACACCGGGGAGCTGTTTTTT. It specifies CASSLDVNTGELFF.

This chain uses TRBV6-5 with TRBJ2-5, with TRBD2 matching 7 bases. The tail of the sequence fits TRBJ2-7 better, so the J call may be wrong. This CDR3 region has 16 residues. Germline V lookup: CDR1 MNHEY, CDR2 SVGAGI. CDR3 amino acids: CASSLYWSSGNHEQYF. CDR3 nucleotides: TGTGCCAGCAGTTTATATTGGTCTAGCGGAAACCACGAGCAGTACTTC.

The chain recombines TRBV28 with TRBJ1-5, with D possibly TRBD1 on 6 matching bases. Germline loops: CDR1 MDHEN, CDR2 SYDVKM. This CDR3 region has 14 residues. The DNA of the CDR3 is TGTGCTTCTCACCCGTGGGACACCAATCAGCCCCAGCATTTT. It translates to CASHPWDTNQPQHF.

The chain combines TRBV11-2 with TRBJ1-3; D is perhaps TRBD1 (5 bases). CDR1 SGHAT and CDR2 FQNNGV come from the germline V gene. Trimming took off 3 bases at V and 4 bases at J, with 10 bases between the two ends. The CDR3 runs 14 residues. The CDR3 here is CASSFVGVGNTIYF. The CDR3 nucleotides are TGTGCCAGCAGCTTTGTAGGGGTCGGAAACACCATATATTTT.

This clonotype is a singleton in its sample. V is TRBV13 and J is TRBJ1-1; D unclear. The V end lost 5 bases, the J end lost 4 bases, and 14 bases lay between the germline ends. CDR3 length equals 14 residues. Germline V gene data show CDR1 as PRHDT and CDR2 as FYEKMQ (reference sequence). The CDR3 DNA reads TGTGCCAGCAGCCGACTTCGAGAGGGCACTGAAGCTTTCTTT. It is translated as CASSRLREGTEAFF.

The V gene is TRBV6-4, the J gene TRBJ2-1; the match to TRBD1 covers 9 bases. The trim removed 4 bases at V and 5 bases at J, leaving 6 bases unmatched. There are 15 residues in the CDR3. Germline V gives CDR1 MRHNA, CDR2 SNTAGT. Written as DNA, the CDR3 is TGTGCCAGCAGTGTGGGGACAGGGTCAAACAATGAGCAGTTCTTC. Residues: CASSVGTGSNNEQFF.